This TCR beta chain was retrieved from a study of somatic mutations in cytotoxic T cells in rheumatoid arthritis. Across the study: After diagnosis, patient blood (30 ml EDTA) was drawn right away, before any treatment was given.

Germline assignment: CDR1 LGHNA and CDR2 YSLEER. The CDR3 sequence is 17 residues long. Germline trimming cut 3 bases from V and 9 bases from J; bases unmatched to any gene: 17. Repertoires were generated with immunoSEQ multiplex PCR, while TCRdb's copy carries only in-frame clones and drops some. Of approximately 20,000 clones in the sample, approximately 82% were seen once. Regarding this clone: Its antigen is not known.

The study's findings and limits: For rheumatoid arthritis patients, the slight TRBV07 underrepresentation lacked multiple-comparison adjustment.

Purity of the CD4+ and CD8+ cells, isolated by positive magnetic bead selection, was checked by flow cytometry. The sequence derives from a man between 18 and 35 years old with rheumatoid arthritis. Sequenced material: CD8+ T cells sorted from blood. The rearrangement joins TRBV4-3 to TRBJ2-5, with 9 bases lining up with TRBD2. The CDR3 sequence is CASSQGIPGLAAQAQYF. In DNA form, the CDR3 reads TGCGCCAGCAGCCAGGGGATTCCGGGACTAGCAGCTCAAGCCCAGTACTTC.